These 2 T cell receptor beta chains came from one sample sequenced in a study of cytomegalovirus exposure and HLA in healthy donors. A multiplex PCR was run with 60 Vbeta primers and 13 Jbeta primers. Assay used: immunoSEQ multiplex PCR; TCRdb lists only in-frame clones, some missing. In the table there are about 59,000 clones, more than 70% of which are singletons. What was sequenced was PBMCs. These receptors all stem from a man aged 30 to 39 in good health and CMV-seropositive.

This chain connects TRBV6-5 to TRBJ1-2, with D hard to call. The V end lost 10 bases, the J end lost 6 bases, and 15 bases lay between the germline ends. The CDR3 has 12 residues. Germline CDR1 reads MNHEY; CDR2 reads SVGAGI. This chain's CDR3 is CATRRGGHGYTF. The CDR3, as DNA: TGTGCCACCCGACGGGGAGGGCATGGCTACACCTTC.

The V gene is TRBV30, the J gene TRBJ2-2; 10 bases fit TRBD1. After removal of 4 bases from V and 7 bases from J, the junction contained 6 bases not matched to a gene. This CDR3 has 14 amino acids. Germline V gene lookup returns CDR1 GTSNPN and CDR2 SVGIG (reference sequence). The chain's CDR3 is CAWITGTGVGELFF. CDR3 nucleotide sequence: TGTGCCTGGATTACCGGGACAGGGGTCGGGGAGCTGTTTTTT.